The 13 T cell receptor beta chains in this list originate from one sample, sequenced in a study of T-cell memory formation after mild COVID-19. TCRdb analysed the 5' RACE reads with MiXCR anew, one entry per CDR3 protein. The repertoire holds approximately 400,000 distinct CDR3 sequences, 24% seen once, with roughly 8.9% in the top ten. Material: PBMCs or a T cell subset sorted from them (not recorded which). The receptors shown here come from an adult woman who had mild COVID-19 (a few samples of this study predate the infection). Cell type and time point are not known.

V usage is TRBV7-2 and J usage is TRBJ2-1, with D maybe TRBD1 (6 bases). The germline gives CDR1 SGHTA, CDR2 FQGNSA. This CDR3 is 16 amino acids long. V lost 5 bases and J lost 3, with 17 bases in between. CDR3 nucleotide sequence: TGTGCCAGCAGCCCCCAGGGCAGGGGAATCTACAATGAGCAGTTCTTC. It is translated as CASSPQGRGIYNEQFF.

As DNA, the CDR3 is TGTGCCAGCAGCCAAGCAGCTAGCGGCTACAATGAGCAGTTCTTC. Protein: CASSQAASGYNEQFF. V and J are TRBV3-1 and TRBJ2-1, with 7 bases matching TRBD2. Germline-derived CDR1 and CDR2 are LGHDT and YNNKEL (reference sequence). With 1 base clipped from V and 3 bases from J, the junction kept 3 bases outside the gene matches. The CDR3 sequence is 15 residues long.

The DNA for the CDR3 is TGCAGCTCGCGGGACTCACTACCCGGCGGGAATGAGCAGTTCTTC. Its protein product is CSSRDSLPGGNEQFF. The chain couples TRBV29-1 to TRBJ2-1; tentatively, D is TRBD2 (6 bases). Trimming took 8 bases from V and 7 from J, leaving 24 bases between them. This CDR3 spans 15 amino acids. In germline, CDR1 is SQVTM, CDR2 ANQGSEA.

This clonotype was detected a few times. The CDR3 loop is CASSLEQGSGELFF. The CDR3 nucleotides read TGTGCCAGCAGTTTAGAACAGGGGTCCGGGGAGCTGTTTTTT. The V and J genes are TRBV6-5 and TRBJ2-2, with 7 nucleotides matching TRBD1. Losses at the gene ends were 4 bases for V and 6 bases for J; bases not matched to a gene: 5. Germline CDR1 is MNHEY and CDR2 is SVGAGI. The CDR3 is 14 amino acids.

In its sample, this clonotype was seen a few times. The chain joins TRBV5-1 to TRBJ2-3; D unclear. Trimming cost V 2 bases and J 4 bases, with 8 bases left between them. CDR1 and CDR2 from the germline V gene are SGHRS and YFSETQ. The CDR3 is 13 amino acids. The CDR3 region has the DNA TGCGCCAGCAGCTTTCAGCCAGCAGATACGCAGTATTTT. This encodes CASSFQPADTQYF. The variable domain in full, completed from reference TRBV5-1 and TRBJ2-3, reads KAGVTQTPRYLIKTRGQQVTLSCSPISGHRSVSWYQQTPGQGLQFLFEYFSETQRNKGNFPGRFSGRQFSNSRSEMNVSTLELGDSALYLCASSFQPADTQYFGPGTRLTVL.

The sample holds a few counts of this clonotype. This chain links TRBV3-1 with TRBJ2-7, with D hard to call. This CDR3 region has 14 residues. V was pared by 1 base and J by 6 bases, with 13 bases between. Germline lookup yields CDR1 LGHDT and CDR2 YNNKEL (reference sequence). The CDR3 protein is CASSQALIVGEQYF. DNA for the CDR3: TGTGCCAGCAGCCAAGCCCTGATAGTGGGCGAGCAGTACTTC.

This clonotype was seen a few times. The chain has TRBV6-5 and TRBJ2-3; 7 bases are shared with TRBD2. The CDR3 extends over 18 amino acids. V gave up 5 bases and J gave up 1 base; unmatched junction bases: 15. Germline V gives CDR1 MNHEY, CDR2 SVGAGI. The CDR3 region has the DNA TGTGCCAGCAGTAAATACCGGACTAGTCGGAGTGGCACAGATACGCAGTATTTT. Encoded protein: CASSKYRTSRSGTDTQYF.

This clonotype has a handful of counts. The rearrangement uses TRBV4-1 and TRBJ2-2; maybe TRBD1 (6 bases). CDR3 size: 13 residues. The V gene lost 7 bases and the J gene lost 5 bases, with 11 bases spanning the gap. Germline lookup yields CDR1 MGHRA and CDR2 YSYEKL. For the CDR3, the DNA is TGCGCCAGCAACCAGGGGCTGACCGGGGAGCTGTTTTTT. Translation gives CASNQGLTGELFF.

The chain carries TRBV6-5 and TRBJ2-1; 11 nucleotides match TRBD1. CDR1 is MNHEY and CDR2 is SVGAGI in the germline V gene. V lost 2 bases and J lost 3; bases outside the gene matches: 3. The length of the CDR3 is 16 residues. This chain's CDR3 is CASSYGQGAVYNEQFF. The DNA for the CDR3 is TGTGCCAGCAGTTACGGACAGGGGGCTGTCTACAATGAGCAGTTCTTC.

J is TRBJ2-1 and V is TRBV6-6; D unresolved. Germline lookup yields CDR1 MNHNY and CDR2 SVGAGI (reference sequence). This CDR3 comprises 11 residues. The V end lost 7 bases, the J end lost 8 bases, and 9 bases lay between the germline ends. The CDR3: CASTLRDEQFF. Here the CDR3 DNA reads TGTGCCAGCACCCTACGGGATGAGCAGTTCTTC.

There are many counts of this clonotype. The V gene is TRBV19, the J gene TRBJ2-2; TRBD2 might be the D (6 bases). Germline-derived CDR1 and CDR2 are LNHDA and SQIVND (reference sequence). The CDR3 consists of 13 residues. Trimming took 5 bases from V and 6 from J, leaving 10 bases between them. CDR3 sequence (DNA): TGTGCCAGTAGTTGGAGGGTGGCCGGGGAGCTGTTTTTT. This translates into CASSWRVAGELFF.

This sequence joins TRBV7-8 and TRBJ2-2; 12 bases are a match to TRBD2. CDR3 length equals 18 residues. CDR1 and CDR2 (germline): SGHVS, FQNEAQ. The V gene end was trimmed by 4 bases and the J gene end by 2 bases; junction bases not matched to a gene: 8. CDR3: CASSYLTSGGINTGELFF. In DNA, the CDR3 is TGTGCCAGCAGCTACCTGACTAGCGGGGGTATTAACACCGGGGAGCTGTTTTTT.

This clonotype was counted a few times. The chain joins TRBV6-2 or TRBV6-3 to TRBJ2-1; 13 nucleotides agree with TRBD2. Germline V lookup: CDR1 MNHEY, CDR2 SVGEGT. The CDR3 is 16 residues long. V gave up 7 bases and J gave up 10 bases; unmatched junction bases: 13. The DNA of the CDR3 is TGTGCCAGCAAAGGACTAGCGGGAGAACGGTTAACGGAGCAGTTCTTC. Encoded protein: CASKGLAGERLTEQFF.